This TCR beta chain is drawn from a study of T cell responses to AZD1222 COVID-19 vaccine. V was shortened by 4 bases and J by 2 bases, with 5 bases between the two germline ends. Germline CDR1 is ENHRY and CDR2 is SYGVKD. CDR3 length: 12 amino acids. Whole-study results and caveats: Among AZD1222 vaccinees, only 5 or 6 were seropositive at baseline. None of the repertoires were sampled until the peak T cell response had passed. It should be noted that donors were predominantly white British and more often female, and clonal diversity was possibly underestimated.

Note on this clone: Antigen specificity is unknown.

The repertoire was sequenced with immunoSEQ multiplex PCR; TCRdb's copy has only in-frame clones and lacks some. The repertoire holds some 130,000 clones, with over 65% as singletons. This chain joins TRBV10-3 and TRBJ1-2; D uncertain. The specimen was peripheral blood, collected on day 0 of AZD1222 vaccination. The origin of this receptor is an adult in good health. CDR3: CAISAGNYGYTF. CDR3 bases: TGTGCCATCAGTGCCGGCAACTATGGCTACACCTTC.